This TCR beta chain came from a study of T-cell reconstitution after alpha-beta-depleted transplantation in children. General study results and limits: The origin of high day-60 TCRbeta diversity in some patients lay in surviving recipient T cells and thymic progenitors. The main origin of T-cell counts and diversity one year after transplant was newly produced T cells. Expanded graft clones numbering several hundred reportedly gave rise to alpha-beta T cells about two months after transplant.

This clonotype was observed at least ten times. The antigen is unknown. The junction differs from germline at one of its ends, possibly a read error. Preparation of the TCRbeta library used unique molecular identifiers. MiXCR was run by TCRdb on the PCR reads, yielding one entry per CDR3 protein. This sample has under 70,000 distinct CDR3 sequences, with approximately 10% found just once. The sequence derives from a boy between 5 and 17 years old with acute myeloid leukemia, due to receive a stem cell transplant. Sample: PBMCs, taken before TCRalphabeta/CD19-depleted stem cell transplant.

CDR3 sequence reads: CASSQDSAGGTSF. As DNA, the CDR3 is TGTGCCAGCAGCCAAGATTCAGCGGGAGGAACCTCTTTC. J is TRBJ2-7 and V is TRBV3-1, with TRBD2 identical over 9 bases. There are 13 residues in the CDR3. CDR1 is LGHDT and CDR2 is YNNKEL in the germline V gene (reference sequence).